This T cell receptor beta chain derives from a study of T cell responses to AZD1222 COVID-19 vaccine. Comments on this clone: Its antigen is still unknown.

This CDR3 contains 13 residues. The V gene's germline CDR1 is SGHNT and CDR2 YYREEE (reference sequence). V dropped 0 bases and J dropped 4 bases, with 6 bases sitting between them. Using immunoSEQ multiplex PCR, the repertoire was profiled, and TCRdb retains in-frame clones only, with some absent. The table lists about 150,000 clones, about 90% of them singletons. Study-level findings and limits: When two AZD1222 doses had been given, Spike-specific TCR breadth and depth rose. No repertoire was sampled before or during the peak T cell response, only after it.

The chain couples TRBV5-4 to TRBJ2-3; tentatively, D is TRBD1 (5 bases). The sample here was peripheral blood, taken 28 days after the second dose of the MenACWY control vaccine. The origin of this receptor is an adult who received the MenACWY meningococcal vaccine as a control. CDR3 loop: CASSLAGPDTQYF. In DNA, the CDR3 is TGTGCCAGCAGCTTGGCAGGGCCAGATACGCAGTATTTT.